Below, 29 T cell receptor beta chains from the same sample are listed, as sequenced in a study of CD8+ T cells in alopecia areata. The authors extracted RNA and reverse transcribed it into cDNA as the sequencing template. This table comes from immunoSEQ multiplex PCR, and its TCRdb copy is limited to in-frame clones, with some not included. The sample has around 100,000 clones; almost 60% are singletons. Treatment denoted: oral pan-JAK inhibitor, 5-10 mg twice daily. This specimen consisted of CD8+ T cells sorted from blood, obtained at approximately week 61, from a patient treated with tofacitinib. These receptors all come from a human donor with alopecia areata.

The CDR3 DNA reads TGTGCCAGCAGGGTCCAGGGTCGTGGCTACACCTTC. This encodes CASRVQGRGYTF. The V gene is TRBV2, the J gene TRBJ1-2, with D tentatively TRBD1 (5 bases). Deletions cut 6 bases from V and 7 bases from J, with 12 bases between. Per the germline V gene, CDR1 is SNHLY and CDR2 is FYNNEI. This CDR3 is built from 12 residues.

This clone turned up a few times. The V and J genes are TRBV2 and TRBJ2-1; a weak D match, TRBD2 (6 bases). Germline loops: CDR1 SNHLY, CDR2 FYNNEI. This CDR3 is built from 13 residues. V dropped 8 bases and J dropped 5 bases, with 13 bases sitting between them. The CDR3 spells CASSSGTHNEQFF. Here the CDR3 DNA reads TGTGCCAGCTCTTCCGGGACTCACAATGAGCAGTTCTTC. Variable domain in full (rest from reference TRBV2 and TRBJ2-1): EPEVTQTPSHQVTQMGQEVILRCVPISNHLYFYWYRQILGQKVEFLVSFYNNEISEKSEIFDDQFSVERPDGSNFTLKIRSTKLEDSAMYFCASSSGTHNEQFFGPGTRLTVL.

Concerning this clone itself: One end of the junction is discordant with germline, which a read error may explain. The CDR3 bases are TGTGCCAGCAGCGTAGCGGACACGATCGTTTCTAATGAAAAACTGTCTTTT. It codes for CASSVADTIVSNEKLSF. The rearrangement joins TRBV9 to TRBJ1-4; D is perhaps TRBD1 (5 bases). Germline V lookup: CDR1 SGDLS, CDR2 YYNGEE. The CDR3 totals 17 residues.

In its sample, this clone was seen a few times. This chain joins TRBV29-1 and TRBJ1-5, with a tentative D call TRBD1 (6 bases). The CDR3 sequence is 16 residues long. Germline assignment: CDR1 SQVTM and CDR2 ANQGSEA. CDR3 protein: CRIPPRGQTPYNPQHF. In DNA form, the CDR3 reads TGCAGAATCCCCCCTCGGGGGCAGACCCCCTATAATCCCCAGCATTTT.

This chain uses TRBV10-2 with TRBJ1-1, with 7 nucleotides matching TRBD1. The J segment lost 8 bases and the V segment lost 10 bases, leaving 7 bases of the junction unmatched. The CDR3 loop spans 11 amino acids. CDR1 and CDR2 from the germline V gene are WSHSY and SAAADI. The CDR3 DNA reads TGCGCCACCTATACAGGGGAAGAAGCTTTCTTT. It encodes CATYTGEEAFF.

The genes are TRBV30 and TRBJ1-1; D is unclear. CDR1 GTSNPN and CDR2 SVGIG come from the germline V gene (reference sequence). The V and J ends lost 5 bases and 4 bases respectively, with 5 bases between them. The CDR3 sequence is 10 residues long. The CDR3 is CAWHITEAFF. Written as DNA, the CDR3 is TGTGCCTGGCACATCACTGAAGCTTTCTTT.

The sample holds a few counts of this clone. The V and J genes are TRBV6-5 and TRBJ2-2; TRBD1 agrees at 10 bases. Trimming took 6 bases from V and 5 from J; bases not matched to a gene: 6. Germline values: CDR1 MNHEY, CDR2 SVGAGI. The CDR3 totals 15 residues. The CDR3 coding sequence is TGTGCCAGCAGAACAGGACAGGGGGGGACCGGGGAGCTGTTTTTT. Its translation: CASRTGQGGTGELFF.

The chain links TRBV9 to TRBJ2-1, with D unclear. V was pared by 0 bases and J by 10 bases, with 11 bases between. The CDR3 is made up of 13 amino acids. From germline, CDR1 is SGDLS and CDR2 YYNGEE. Here the CDR3 reads CASSVDGVKEQFF. The CDR3 nucleotides read TGTGCCAGCAGCGTAGATGGGGTCAAGGAGCAGTTCTTC.

The J gene is TRBJ2-2, the V gene TRBV5-6, with 11 bases aligning to TRBD2. Trimming cost V 2 bases and J 7 bases; bases outside gene matches: 7. Per the germline V gene, CDR1 is SGHDT and CDR2 is YYEEEE. The CDR3 totals 16 residues. The CDR3 DNA is TGTGCCAGCAGCTTTCTGACTAGCGGGGCTCACGGGGAGCTGTTTTTT. This gives the protein CASSFLTSGAHGELFF.

The CDR3 DNA sequence: TGCAGCGTAATGGGCAGGACTAACACCGGGGAGCTGTTTTTT. Residues: CSVMGRTNTGELFF. The chain is built from TRBV29-1 and TRBJ2-2, with a tentative D call TRBD2 (5 bases). Between the trimmed V and J ends, which lost 6 bases and 2 bases, there was a span of 13 bases. The CDR3 runs to 14 residues. CDR1 SQVTM and CDR2 ANQGSEA come from the germline V gene.

This chain links TRBV29-1 with TRBJ1-2; TRBD1 matches at 7 bases. Germline-derived CDR1 and CDR2 are SQVTM and ANQGSEA. V lost 5 bases, J lost 8 bases, and 26 bases stayed unmatched. This CDR3 is 18 amino acids long. The CDR3 spells CSVRLGALDRHRYEGYTF. The DNA of the CDR3 is TGCAGCGTTCGTCTGGGCGCGCTGGACAGGCATCGCTATGAAGGCTACACCTTC.

The chain joins TRBV4-1 to TRBJ2-1; D is tentatively TRBD1 or TRBD2 (5 bases each). From germline, CDR1 is MGHRA and CDR2 YSYEKL. The CDR3 length is 16 residues. The V and J ends lost 0 bases and 7 bases respectively, with 16 bases between them. The CDR3 here is CASSQDRDDNWNEQFF. The CDR3 DNA is TGCGCCAGCAGCCAAGACCGGGACGATAATTGGAATGAGCAGTTCTTC.

The chain links TRBV19 to TRBJ2-2; D is unresolved. The length of the CDR3 is 14 residues. From germline, CDR1 is LNHDA and CDR2 SQIVND (reference sequence). Between the trimmed V and J ends, which lost 10 bases and 6 bases, there was a span of 18 bases. Here the CDR3 reads CATLIPERPGELFF. The CDR3 DNA reads as TGTGCCACCCTCATCCCAGAACGTCCCGGGGAGCTGTTTTTT. Complete variable domain (other parts from reference TRBV19 and TRBJ2-2): DGGITQSPKYLFRKEGQNVTLSCEQNLNHDAMYWYRQDPGQGLRLIYYSQIVNDFQKGDIAEGYSVSREKKESFPLTVTSAQKNPTAFYLCATLIPERPGELFFGEGSRLTVL.

This clone was counted only a few times. The chain carries TRBV27 and TRBJ1-2; 9 bases map to TRBD1. The CDR3 loop spans 14 amino acids. Germline V CDR1 and CDR2: MNHEY, SMNVEV (reference sequence). The junction had 5 bases not matched to a gene; V was cut back by 2 bases and J by 7 bases. This CDR3 reads CASSLRGTGCGYTF. DNA for the CDR3: TGTGCCAGCAGTTTACGCGGGACAGGGTGTGGCTACACCTTC.

The rearrangement uses TRBV6-5 and TRBJ1-5; D perhaps matches TRBD1 (5 bases). The V gene's germline CDR1 is MNHEY and CDR2 SVGAGI. V was shortened by 2 bases and J by 3 bases, with 11 bases between the two germline ends. This CDR3 has 15 amino acids. CDR3 bases: TGTGCCAGCAGTTACACTGGGGGTTACAATCAGCCCCAGCATTTT. Encoded protein: CASSYTGGYNQPQHF.

The V gene is TRBV4-2, the J gene TRBJ2-2, with D perhaps matching TRBD1 (6 bases). The length of the CDR3 is 16 residues. Germline CDR1 and CDR2: LGHNA and YNFKEQ. V shed 4 bases and J shed 4 bases, with 16 bases lying between them. The CDR3 region has the DNA TGTGCCAGCAGCCGGCAACAAGGGGGAATCACCGGGGAGCTGTTTTTT. It specifies CASSRQQGGITGELFF.

The chain links TRBV4-1 to TRBJ2-7; 7 positions agree with TRBD1. J gave up 3 bases and V 0 bases, and 8 bases lay outside the gene matches. Germline lookup yields CDR1 MGHRA and CDR2 YSYEKL. This CDR3 comprises 16 residues. The CDR3 DNA follows: TGCGCCAGCAGCCAAGAACCTCGACAGGGAAACTACGAGCAGTACTTC. This codes for CASSQEPRQGNYEQYF.

V usage is TRBV9 and J usage is TRBJ2-1; 13 bases are shared with TRBD2. CDR1 is SGDLS, CDR2 YYNGEE, per germline. V was pared by 2 bases and J by 5 bases, with 10 bases of the junction left unmatched. The CDR3 runs 18 residues. DNA of the CDR3: TGTGCCAGCAGCGTCCCCTCCGGGACTAGCGGGAATCACAATGAGCAGTTCTTC. Translation gives CASSVPSGTSGNHNEQFF.

The rearrangement joins TRBV30 to TRBJ1-1, with D hard to call. V shed 4 bases and J shed 1 base, with 7 bases lying between them. Germline V gene data show CDR1 as GTSNPN and CDR2 as SVGIG (reference sequence). This CDR3 contains 12 residues. In DNA form, the CDR3 reads TGTGCCTGGATGGCTGAGAACACTGAAGCTTTCTTT. Its protein product is CAWMAENTEAFF.

This clone rates as large. The chain uses TRBV7-9 and TRBJ2-3; D is uncertain. V was pared by 1 base and J by 1 base, with 12 bases between. Per the germline V gene, CDR1 is SEHNR and CDR2 is FQNEAQ (reference sequence). The CDR3 contains 16 residues. The CDR3 DNA sequence: TGTGCCAGCAGCTTAGGTTGGTACGGACGCACAGATACGCAGTATTTT. It encodes CASSLGWYGRTDTQYF. Full variable domain (rest looked up from reference TRBV7-9 and TRBJ2-3): DTGVSQNPRHKITKRGQNVTFRCDPISEHNRLYWYRQTLGQGPEFLTYFQNEAQLEKSRLLSDRFSAERPKGSFSTLEIQRTEQGDSAMYLCASSLGWYGRTDTQYFGPGTRLTVL.

V and J are TRBV5-1 and TRBJ2-2, with 7 bases aligning to TRBD1. This CDR3 comprises 17 residues. The germline V gene encodes CDR1 SGHRS and CDR2 YFSETQ. Germline trimming cut 0 bases from V and 7 bases from J; bases unmatched to any gene: 12. The DNA for the CDR3 is TGCGCCAGCAGCTTGGCCGTCGGACAGGAGAGGGACGGGGAGCTGTTTTTT. This codes for CASSLAVGQERDGELFF.

Details on this clone: The junction and the germline gene differ at one end; a read error may be behind it. The chain couples TRBV2 to TRBJ2-5, with unresolved D. This CDR3 spans 13 amino acids. Per the germline V gene, CDR1 is SNHLY and CDR2 is FYNNEI. Here the CDR3 reads CASSDEARKVGDF. DNA of the CDR3: TGTGCCAGCAGTGACGAGGCGAGGAAAGTCGGAGACTTC. The entire variable domain, with the rest obtained from reference TRBV2 and TRBJ2-5, is as follows: EPEVTQTPSHQVTQMGQEVILRCVPISNHLYFYWYRQILGQKVEFLVSFYNNEISEKSEIFDDQFSVERPDGSNFTLKIRSTKLEDSAMYFCASSDEARKVGDFGPGTRLLVL.

The genes are TRBV7-2 and TRBJ1-5, with 10 bases lining up with TRBD1. Germline V CDR1 and CDR2: SGHTA, FQGNSA. With 4 bases clipped from V and 2 bases from J, the junction kept 2 bases outside the gene matches. The CDR3 extends over 15 amino acids. The CDR3 DNA reads TGTGCCAGCAGCTCCGGGACAGGGGGCAATCAGCCCCAGCATTTT. Its translation is CASSSGTGGNQPQHF. Full variable domain (outside the CDR3, taken from reference TRBV7-2 and TRBJ1-5): GAGVSQSPSNKVTEKGKDVELRCDPISGHTALYWYRQSLGQGLEFLIYFQGNSAPDKSGLPSDRFSAERTGGSVSTLTIQRTQQEDSAVYLCASSSGTGGNQPQHFGDGTRLSIL.

V gene TRBV13 combines with J gene TRBJ2-1, with a possible D match to TRBD1 (5 bases). Trimming stripped 0 bases from V and 3 bases from J, with 9 bases between. Germline lookup yields CDR1 PRHDT and CDR2 FYEKMQ (reference sequence). The CDR3 contains 15 residues. The CDR3 is CASSLGDMSYNEQFF. The CDR3 DNA follows: TGTGCCAGCAGCTTAGGGGACATGAGCTACAATGAGCAGTTCTTC.

The chain joins TRBV7-8 to TRBJ2-3; no firm D call. Looked up from germline, CDR1 is SGHVS and CDR2 is FQNEAQ. The V end lost 1 base, the J end lost 1 base, and 12 bases lay between the germline ends. The CDR3 is 16 amino acids. The CDR3 DNA follows: TGTGCCAGCAGCTTAGTTTTGGGGATCGGCACAGATACGCAGTATTTT. This gives the protein CASSLVLGIGTDTQYF.

The chain combines TRBV27 with TRBJ1-5; 7 bases line up with TRBD1. J gave up 5 bases and V 5 bases, and 6 bases lay outside the gene matches. Germline V gene sequence: CDR1 MNHEY, CDR2 SMNVEV (reference sequence). CDR3 length: 14 residues. The DNA of the CDR3 is TGTGCCAGCAGTCAACAGGGGCTTGATCAGCCCCAGCATTTT. It encodes CASSQQGLDQPQHF.

This chain uses TRBV28 with TRBJ2-7, with D possibly matching TRBD2 (6 bases). Trimming removed 5 bases from V and 3 bases from J, with 17 bases in between. The length of the CDR3 is 15 residues. CDR1 and CDR2 from the germline V gene are MDHEN and SYDVKM. CDR3 protein: CASSNLANRYYEQYF. In nucleotides, the CDR3 is TGTGCCAGCAGTAACCTAGCGAACCGATACTACGAGCAGTACTTC.

Only a few counts were recorded for this clone. The V gene is TRBV2, the J gene TRBJ1-6; D is uncertain. Deletions cut 3 bases from V and 5 bases from J, with 11 bases between. The CDR3 is 15 amino acids. The germline V gene encodes CDR1 SNHLY and CDR2 FYNNEI. This CDR3 reads CASSDGRVNNSPLHF. CDR3 bases: TGTGCCAGCAGTGATGGACGGGTCAATAATTCACCCCTCCACTTT.

The chain couples TRBV9 to TRBJ2-2, with unresolved D. The germline CDR1 and CDR2 sequences are SGDLS and YYNGEE. Trimming left V 0 bases short and J 5 bases short, with 5 bases between. The CDR3 consists of 13 residues. The CDR3 region is CASSVDGTGELFF. CDR3 DNA: TGTGCCAGCAGCGTAGATGGAACCGGGGAGCTGTTTTTT. Variable domain in full (rest from reference TRBV9 and TRBJ2-2): DSGVTQTPKHLITATGQRVTLRCSPRSGDLSVYWYQQSLDQGLQFLIQYYNGEERAKGNILERFSAQQFPDLHSELNLSSLELGDSALYFCASSVDGTGELFFGEGSRLTVL.